Shown below are 26 T cell receptor beta chains from a single sample sequenced in a study of tumor and adjacent non-tumor tissue in lung cancer. This sample's RNA came from whole unsorted tissue. More than 3 cm separated this lung sample from the edge of the tumor. A modified ARM-PCR protocol with three rounds of nested PCR amplified TCRbeta. TCRdb re-called the multiplex PCR reads with MiXCR, one entry per CDR3 protein. The sample shows about 100,000 distinct CDR3 sequences, 65% of them seen only once. What was sequenced was distant non-tumor lung tissue. Every receptor here comes from a man aged 25-40 years with non-small cell lung cancer.

This clonotype was seen more than once but under ten times. The chain joins TRBV11-2 to TRBJ2-7, with 7 bases that match TRBD1. Trimming cost V 5 bases and J 1 base; bases outside gene matches: 8. Germline CDR1 reads SGHAT; CDR2 reads FQNNGV. CDR3 length equals 15 residues. The DNA of the CDR3 is TGTGCCAGCAGCCAGCGACGGGACAGATCCTACGAGCAGTACTTC. As protein: CASSQRRDRSYEQYF.

This chain connects TRBV11-1 to TRBJ1-1; TRBD1 matches 8 bases. The J segment lost 4 bases and the V segment lost 6 bases, leaving 7 bases of the junction unmatched. The germline V gene encodes CDR1 SGHAT and CDR2 FQDESV (reference sequence). The CDR3 length is 14 residues. DNA of the CDR3: TGTGCCAGCAGTCAGGACAGGGCGAGCACTGAAGCTTTCTTT. Translating it yields CASSQDRASTEAFF.

Of note for this clonotype: This CDR3 is missing its conserved last phenylalanine or tryptophan, likely due to a read error. The genes are TRBV5-6 and TRBJ2-3; perhaps D is TRBD1 or TRBD2 (7 bases each). This CDR3 has 15 residues. CDR1 is SGHDT and CDR2 is YYEEEE in the germline V gene. V was pared by 3 bases and J by 3 bases, with 14 bases between. The CDR3, as DNA: TGTGCCAGCAGCTCAGGGGGGGCAGGAACAGATACGCAGTATTTA. It yields the protein CASSSGGAGTDTQYL.

As concerns this clonotype: Its ends do not fully match the called genes, so a read error is possible. V and J are TRBV28 and TRBJ2-5; 7 bases map to TRBD1. Per germline, CDR1 MDHEN and CDR2 SYDVKM. This CDR3 has 14 amino acids. CDR3 coding DNA: TGTGCCAGCATCCCGACAGGGCGACAAGAGACCCAGCACTTC. Amino acid sequence: CASIPTGRQETQHF.

On this clonotype: This may stem from a read error, because a much larger clone lies one nucleotide away. The chain is built from TRBV5-5 and TRBJ1-6; perhaps TRBD1 as D (6 bases). V lost 5 bases to trimming and J lost 11 bases, with 20 bases between them. The CDR3 has 15 residues. CDR1 and CDR2 from the germline V gene are SGHKS and YYEKEE (reference sequence). The CDR3 is CASRSQGFEYTPLHF. The CDR3 nucleotides read TGTGCCAGCAGATCACAGGGTTTTGAATACACACCCCTCCACTTT. Complete variable domain (other parts from reference TRBV5-5 and TRBJ1-6): DAGVTQSPTHLIKTRGQQVTLRCSPISGHKSVSWYQQVLGQGPQFIFQYYEKEERGRGNFPDRFSARQFPNYSSELNVNALLLGDSALYLCASRSQGFEYTPLHFGNGTRLTVT.

The chain couples TRBV20-1 to TRBJ1-1; perhaps TRBD1 as D (5 bases). The CDR3 is 13 amino acids. CDR1 and CDR2 from the germline V gene are DFQATT and SNEGSKA (reference sequence). V was pared by 5 bases and J by 6 bases, with 16 bases between. The CDR3 reads CSAGRVRDSEAFF. The DNA for the CDR3 is TGCAGTGCTGGAAGGGTGAGGGACTCTGAAGCTTTCTTT.

Of note for this clonotype: Germline is not matched at one junction end, which may reflect a read error. The rearrangement links TRBV20-1 to TRBJ2-3; 8 positions match TRBD1. This CDR3 is built from 16 residues. Germline V gene data show CDR1 as DFQATT and CDR2 as SNEGSKA (reference sequence). The CDR3 loop is CSDRPPRDRLLDTQYF. Here the CDR3 DNA reads TGCAGTGATAGACCTCCCCGGGACAGGCTTCTAGATACGCAGTATTTT.

The chain carries TRBV6-5 and TRBJ2-5; D is unresolved. The length of the CDR3 is 14 residues. Germline loops: CDR1 MNHEY, CDR2 SVGAGI. The CDR3 nucleotides read TGTAACAGCAGTTACGACGGCAGTATAGAGACCCAGTACTTC. The encoded protein is CNSSYDGSIETQYF.

The V gene is TRBV20-1, the J gene TRBJ2-5, with 8 bases that match TRBD2. After removal of 7 bases from V and 14 bases from J, the junction contained 15 bases not matched to a gene. The germline V gene encodes CDR1 DFQATT and CDR2 SNEGSKA (reference sequence). This CDR3 contains 12 residues. CDR3 loop: CSVCAQAGGPYF. The CDR3 DNA follows: TGCAGTGTTTGTGCGCAGGCGGGAGGCCCCTACTTC.

About this clonotype itself: The CDR3 end shows no conserved phenylalanine or tryptophan, and so a read error is likely. J is TRBJ2-1 and V is TRBV4-2; 8 nucleotides align to TRBD2. Germline loops: CDR1 LGHNA, CDR2 YNFKEQ. This CDR3 is 18 amino acids long. V lost 3 bases to trimming and J lost 2 bases; unmatched junction nucleotides: 12. CDR3 in amino acids: CASSQGWSRRGAYNEQFL. The CDR3 DNA is TGTGCCAGCAGCCAGGGGTGGTCAAGGCGGGGGGCCTACAATGAGCAGTTCTTA.

This chain connects TRBV4-2 to TRBJ2-1; D is perhaps TRBD2 (6 bases). The germline gives CDR1 LGHNA, CDR2 YNFKEQ. The CDR3 length is 14 residues. V lost 0 bases, J lost 10 bases, and 13 bases lay in between. CDR3 sequence: CASSQERRGDEQFF. The CDR3 DNA reads TGTGCCAGCAGCCAAGAACGGCGCGGGGACGAGCAGTTCTTC.

Concerning this clonotype: No conserved phenylalanine or tryptophan ends this CDR3, so it is likely a read error. The chain joins TRBV20-1 to TRBJ2-5; TRBD2 is a possible D gene (5 bases). Trimming took off 1 base at V and 6 bases at J, with 9 bases between the two ends. The CDR3 runs 12 residues. The germline V gene encodes CDR1 DFQATT and CDR2 SNEGSKA (reference sequence). The CDR3 is CSARVGEKTQYI. CDR3 nucleotides: TGCAGTGCTAGAGTCGGGGAGAAGACCCAGTACATC.

Details on this clonotype: With a much larger clone just one base away, this may be a read error. The chain is built from TRBV6-5 and TRBJ1-2; a possible D gene is TRBD1 (5 bases). V lost 0 bases, J lost 4 bases, and 15 bases lay in between. Germline CDR1 MNHEY, CDR2 SVGAGI. The CDR3 totals 16 residues. In DNA form, the CDR3 reads TGTGCCAGCAGTTACTCCGCAGGGTGGGACTGCTATGGCTACACCTTC. Protein sequence: CASSYSAGWDCYGYTF.

This clonotype was seen a few times. A much bigger clone sits one base away, suggesting this may be a read error. This likely comes from a read error, as the CDR3 has no conserved phenylalanine or tryptophan at its end. The CDR3 here is CASSNRVGYNEQFL. For the CDR3, the DNA is TGTGCCAGCAGCAACAGGGTCGGTTACAATGAGCAGTTCCTC. The V call is TRBV5-5, the J call TRBJ2-1, with D perhaps matching TRBD1 (6 bases). Germline assignment: CDR1 SGHKS and CDR2 YYEKEE (reference sequence). V was pared by 4 bases and J by 4 bases, with 12 bases between. The CDR3 is made up of 14 amino acids.

As for this clonotype: No conserved phenylalanine or tryptophan ends this CDR3, so it is likely a read error. The rearrangement joins TRBV20-1 to TRBJ2-1; the match to TRBD2 covers 10 bases. The CDR3 is 17 residues long. V lost 3 bases to trimming and J lost 4 bases; unmatched junction nucleotides: 12. Germline assignment: CDR1 DFQATT and CDR2 SNEGSKA (reference sequence). The CDR3, as DNA: TGCAGTGCTAGTGACCTAGCGGGGGAGGGGTCATACAATGAGCAGTTCCTC. It specifies CSASDLAGEGSYNEQFL.

This clonotype was recorded many times. CDR3 DNA sequence: TGTGCCAGCAGCTCCTCCGGGACAGGGGGCAGCGAAGCTTTCTTT. Its translation: CASSSSGTGGSEAFF. This rearrangement joins TRBV5-6 to TRBJ1-1, with 12 bases identical to TRBD1. Germline loops: CDR1 SGHDT, CDR2 YYEEEE. After removal of 3 bases from V and 8 bases from J, the junction contained 8 bases not matched to a gene. This CDR3 region has 15 residues.

In this sample, this clonotype turned up many times. This chain links TRBV7-9 with TRBJ2-7; possibly TRBD2 for D (5 bases). The V end was cut by 11 bases, the J end by 1 base, with 18 bases between. Looked up from germline, CDR1 is SEHNR and CDR2 is FQNEAQ (reference sequence). This CDR3 has 14 residues. The CDR3 here is CADDGEGRSYEQYF. The CDR3 nucleotides read TGTGCCGATGACGGTGAGGGCCGGTCCTACGAGCAGTACTTC.

V is TRBV7-9 and J is TRBJ2-1; D unresolved. Germline V lookup: CDR1 SEHNR, CDR2 FQNEAQ (reference sequence). The CDR3 totals 11 residues. Trimming stripped 3 bases from V and 9 bases from J, with 6 bases between. Here the CDR3 DNA reads TGTGCCAGCAGCTTCCAGCGTGAGCAGTTCTTC. It yields the protein CASSFQREQFF.

This clonotype was seen repeatedly, ten times or more. The J gene is TRBJ1-1, the V gene TRBV24-1; a possible D gene is TRBD1 (6 bases). Per the germline V gene, CDR1 is KGHDR and CDR2 is SFDVKD. The CDR3 covers 16 residues. V lost 3 bases to trimming and J lost 5 bases, with 18 bases between them. The CDR3 loop reads CATSDNSGVGGTEAFF. The CDR3 nucleotides are TGTGCCACCAGTGATAACTCGGGCGTAGGGGGGACTGAAGCTTTCTTT.

Note on this clonotype: Sequence at one end of the junction differs from germline and may be a read error. This chain joins TRBV4-1 and TRBJ2-7; 7 bases are shared with TRBD2. CDR1 is MGHRA, CDR2 YSYEKL, per germline. The CDR3 runs 16 residues. The CDR3, as DNA: TGCTCCAGCAGCCAAGATGATGGGAGGGGAACCTACGAGCAGTACTTC. Amino acids: CSSSQDDGRGTYEQYF.

J is TRBJ1-6 and V is TRBV11-1; D remains unclear. The CDR3 sequence is 14 residues long. Germline V lookup: CDR1 SGHAT, CDR2 FQDESV (reference sequence). V lost 7 bases to trimming and J lost 6 bases, with 13 bases between them. DNA for the CDR3: TGTGCCAGCAATGCCGACACTTGTAATTCACCCCTCCACTTT. It specifies CASNADTCNSPLHF.

This clonotype was seen ten or more times. The chain links TRBV29-1 to TRBJ1-1; D is perhaps TRBD1 (6 bases). From germline, CDR1 is SQVTM and CDR2 ANQGSEA. Trimming took 7 bases from V and 1 from J, leaving 16 bases between them. This CDR3 comprises 14 residues. The CDR3 bases are TGCAGCGCCCTAATTGGGGGGGCGAACACTGAAGCTTTCTTT. Protein sequence: CSALIGGANTEAFF. The full variable domain, its missing parts supplied by reference TRBV29-1 and TRBJ1-1, is SAVISQKPSRDICQRGTSLTIQCQVDSQVTMMFWYRQQPGQSLTLIATANQGSEATYESGFVIDKFPISRPNLTFSTLTVSNMSPEDSSIYLCSALIGGANTEAFFGQGTRLTVV.

The chain is built from TRBV6-6 and TRBJ2-5; no reliable D call. This CDR3 region has 12 residues. Germline V lookup: CDR1 MNHNY, CDR2 SVGAGI (reference sequence). The V end lost 7 bases, the J end lost 7 bases, and 13 bases lay between the germline ends. The CDR3 DNA is TGTGCCAGCACCACCCCTAGAGGGACCCAGTACTTC. Its protein product is CASTTPRGTQYF.

The chain combines TRBV2 with TRBJ1-1; D call uncertain. V lost 7 bases and J lost 1, with 10 bases in between. The germline V gene has CDR1 SNHLY and CDR2 FYNNEI. This CDR3 is built from 13 residues. The CDR3: CASKWQKNTEAFF. CDR3 DNA: TGTGCCAGCAAGTGGCAGAAGAACACTGAAGCTTTCTTT.

This clonotype was counted a few times. A much larger clone sits a single nucleotide away, making a read error possible. This sequence joins TRBV20-1 and TRBJ2-3; TRBD2 matches 8 bases. CDR1 and CDR2 from the germline V gene are DFQATT and SNEGSKA (reference sequence). CDR3 size: 13 residues. Written as DNA, the CDR3 is TGCGGTGCTCCGACTAGCGGCACAGATACGCAGTATTTT. Translated, it gives CGAPTSGTDTQYF.

The chain links TRBV20-1 to TRBJ1-6, with TRBD1 identical over 7 bases. This CDR3 contains 16 residues. V was pared by 7 bases and J by 8 bases, with 17 bases of the junction left unmatched. From germline, CDR1 is DFQATT and CDR2 SNEGSKA (reference sequence). The CDR3 sequence: CSGRTGTGRGYSPLHF. The CDR3, as DNA: TGCAGTGGTAGGACAGGAACAGGGAGGGGGTATTCACCCCTCCACTTT.